This TCR beta chain was sequenced during a study of regulatory T cells in long-lasting Graves disease. Combining iRepertoire HTBI primers with Arm-PCR of CDR3 regions, the authors built TCR beta libraries. From the multiplex PCR reads, TCRdb called clonotypes with MiXCR, one entry per CDR3 protein. The table has 420,000 or so distinct CDR3 sequences, less than 20% seen once; the top ten hold 23%. Described time point: newly diagnosed GD, antithyroid drugs for less than 3 months. After RNA was extracted from PBMCs, the TCR library was made from it. A blood draw put approximately 9 milliliters of peripheral blood into EDTA tubes. The table lists this clonotype with many counts. This CDR3 has 14 residues. V dropped 6 bases and J dropped 0 bases, with 12 bases sitting between them. The data were also submitted as part of a second study, on T cells in Graves' hyperthyroidism and ophthalmopathy.

The starting material was peripheral blood mononuclear cells (PBMCs), obtained at new diagnosis, from a patient treated with antithyroid drugs. The V gene is TRBV12-3 or TRBV12-4, the J gene TRBJ2-7; either TRBD1 or TRBD2 may fit D (5 bases each). This sequence originates from a woman between 18 and 30 years old with Graves disease. The DNA of the CDR3 is TGTGCCAGCAGAGACCAGGGACCCTCCTACGAGCAGTACTTC. Residues: CASRDQGPSYEQYF.